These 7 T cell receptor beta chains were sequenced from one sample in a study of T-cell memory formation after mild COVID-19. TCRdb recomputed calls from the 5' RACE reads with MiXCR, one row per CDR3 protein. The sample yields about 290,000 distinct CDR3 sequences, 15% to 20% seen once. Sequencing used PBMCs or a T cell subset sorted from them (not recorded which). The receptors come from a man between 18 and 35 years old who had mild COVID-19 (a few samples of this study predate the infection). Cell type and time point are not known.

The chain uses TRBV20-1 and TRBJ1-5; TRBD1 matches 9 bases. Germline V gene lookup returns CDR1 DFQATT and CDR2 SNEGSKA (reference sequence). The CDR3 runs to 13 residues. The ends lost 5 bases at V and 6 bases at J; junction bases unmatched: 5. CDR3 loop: CSAAQGAGQPQHF. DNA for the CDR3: TGCAGTGCTGCACAGGGGGCTGGTCAGCCCCAGCATTTT.

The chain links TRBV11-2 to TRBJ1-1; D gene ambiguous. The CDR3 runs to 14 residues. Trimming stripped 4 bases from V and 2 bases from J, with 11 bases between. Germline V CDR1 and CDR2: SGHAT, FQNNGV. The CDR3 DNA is TGTGCCAGCAGCTCCCGGCTCGGCAACACTGAAGCTTTCTTT. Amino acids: CASSSRLGNTEAFF.

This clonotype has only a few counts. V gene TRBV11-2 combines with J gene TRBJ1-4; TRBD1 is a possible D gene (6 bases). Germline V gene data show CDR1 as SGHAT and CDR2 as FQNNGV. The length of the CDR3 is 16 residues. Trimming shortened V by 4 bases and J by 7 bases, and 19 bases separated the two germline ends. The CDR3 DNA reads TGTGCCAGCAGCTCCTGGCAGGGGCTGGAAGGTGAAAAACTGTTTTTT. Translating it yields CASSSWQGLEGEKLFF.

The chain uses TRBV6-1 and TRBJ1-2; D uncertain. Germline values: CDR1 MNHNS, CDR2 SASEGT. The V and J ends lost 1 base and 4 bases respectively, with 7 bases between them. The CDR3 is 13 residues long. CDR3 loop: CASSEEAFYGYTF. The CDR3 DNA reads TGTGCCAGCAGTGAAGAGGCATTCTATGGCTACACCTTC.

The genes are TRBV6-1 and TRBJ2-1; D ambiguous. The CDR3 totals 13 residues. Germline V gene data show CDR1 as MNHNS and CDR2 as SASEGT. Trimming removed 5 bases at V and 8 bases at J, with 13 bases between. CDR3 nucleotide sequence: TGTGCCAGCAGTTCAAGGGCCCGCGATGAGCAGTTCTTC. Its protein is CASSSRARDEQFF.

CDR3 sequence: CASRLRGTQYF. CDR3 DNA: TGTGCCAGCAGACTTAGGGGTACGCAGTATTTT. The rearrangement joins TRBV7-9 to TRBJ2-3, with D perhaps TRBD1 (5 bases). CDR1 and CDR2 (germline): SEHNR, FQNEAQ (reference sequence). This CDR3 has 11 amino acids. Deletions cut 6 bases from V and 8 bases from J, with 9 bases between.

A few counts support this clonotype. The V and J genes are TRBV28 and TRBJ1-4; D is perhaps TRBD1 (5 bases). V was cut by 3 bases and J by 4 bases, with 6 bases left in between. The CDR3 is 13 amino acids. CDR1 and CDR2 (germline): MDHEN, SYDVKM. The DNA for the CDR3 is TGTGCCAGCAGTTTTCAGGGTAATGAAAAACTGTTTTTT. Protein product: CASSFQGNEKLFF.